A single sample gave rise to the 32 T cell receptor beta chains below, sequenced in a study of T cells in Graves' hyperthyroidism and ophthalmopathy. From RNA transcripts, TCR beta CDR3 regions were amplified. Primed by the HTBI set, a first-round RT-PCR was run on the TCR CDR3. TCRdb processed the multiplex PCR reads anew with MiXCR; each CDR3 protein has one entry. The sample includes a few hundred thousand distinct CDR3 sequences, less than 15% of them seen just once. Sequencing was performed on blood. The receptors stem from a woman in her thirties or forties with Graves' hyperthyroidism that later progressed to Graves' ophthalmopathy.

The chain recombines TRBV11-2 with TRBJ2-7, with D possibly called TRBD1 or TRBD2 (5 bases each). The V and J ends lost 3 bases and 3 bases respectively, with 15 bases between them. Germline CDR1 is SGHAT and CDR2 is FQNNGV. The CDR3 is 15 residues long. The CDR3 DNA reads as TGTGCCAGCAGCTTTATTCTAGCCGGACACTACGAGCAGTACTTC. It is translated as CASSFILAGHYEQYF.

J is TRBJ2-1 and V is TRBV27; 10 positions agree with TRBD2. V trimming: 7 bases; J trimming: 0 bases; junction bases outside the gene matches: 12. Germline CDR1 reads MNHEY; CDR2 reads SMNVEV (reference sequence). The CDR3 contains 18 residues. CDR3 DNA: TGTGCCAGCAAAGCATCCGGGACTAGCGTAAGCTCCTACAATGAGCAGTTCTTC. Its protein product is CASKASGTSVSSYNEQFF.

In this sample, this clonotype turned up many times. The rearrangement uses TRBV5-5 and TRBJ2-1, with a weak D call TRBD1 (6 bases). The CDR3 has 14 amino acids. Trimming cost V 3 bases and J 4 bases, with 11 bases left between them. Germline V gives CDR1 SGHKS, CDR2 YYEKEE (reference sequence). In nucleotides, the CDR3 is TGTGCCAGCAGCTGGGGGCGACAGTACAATGAGCAGTTCTTC. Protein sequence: CASSWGRQYNEQFF.

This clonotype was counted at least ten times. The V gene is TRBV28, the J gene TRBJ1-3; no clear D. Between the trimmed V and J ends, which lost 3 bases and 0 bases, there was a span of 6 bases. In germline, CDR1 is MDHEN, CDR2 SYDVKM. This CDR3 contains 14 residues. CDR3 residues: CASSFSGSGNTIYF. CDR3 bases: TGTGCCAGCAGTTTTTCGGGCTCTGGAAACACCATATATTTT.

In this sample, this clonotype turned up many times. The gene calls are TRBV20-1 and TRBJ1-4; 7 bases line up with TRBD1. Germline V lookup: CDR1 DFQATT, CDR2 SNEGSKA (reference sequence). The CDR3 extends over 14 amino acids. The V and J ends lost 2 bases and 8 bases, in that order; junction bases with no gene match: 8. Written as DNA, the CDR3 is TGCAGTGCTAGACTAGAGACAGGGCGAGAAAAACTGTTTTTT. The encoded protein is CSARLETGREKLFF.

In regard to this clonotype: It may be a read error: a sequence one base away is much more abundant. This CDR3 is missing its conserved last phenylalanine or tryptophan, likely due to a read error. CDR3 nucleotides: TGTGCCAGTAACGCTCGGAGGATGAACACTGAAGCTTTCTCT. It translates to CASNARRMNTEAFS. This rearrangement joins TRBV19 to TRBJ1-1; D unclear. Germline CDR1 and CDR2: LNHDA and SQIVND (reference sequence). The CDR3 is 14 residues long. The ends were cut back, 7 bases at V and 0 bases at J, with 12 bases in the middle.

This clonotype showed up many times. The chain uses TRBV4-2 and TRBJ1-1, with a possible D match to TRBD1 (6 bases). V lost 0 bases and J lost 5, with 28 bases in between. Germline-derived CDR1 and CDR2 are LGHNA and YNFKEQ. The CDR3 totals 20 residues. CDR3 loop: CASSQDLVSVTGLLTTEAFF. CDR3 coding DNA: TGTGCCAGCAGCCAAGATCTCGTGTCCGTAACAGGGTTGTTGACTACTGAAGCTTTCTTT.

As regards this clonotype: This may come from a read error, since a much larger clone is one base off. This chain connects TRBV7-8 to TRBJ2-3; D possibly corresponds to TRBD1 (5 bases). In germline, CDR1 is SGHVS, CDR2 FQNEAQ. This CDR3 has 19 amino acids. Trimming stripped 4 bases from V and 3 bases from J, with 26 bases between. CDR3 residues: CASSWRGGQTESFTDTQYF. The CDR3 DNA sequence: TGTGCCAGCAGCTGGAGAGGCGGCCAGACAGAGTCCTTTACAGATACGCAGTATTTT.

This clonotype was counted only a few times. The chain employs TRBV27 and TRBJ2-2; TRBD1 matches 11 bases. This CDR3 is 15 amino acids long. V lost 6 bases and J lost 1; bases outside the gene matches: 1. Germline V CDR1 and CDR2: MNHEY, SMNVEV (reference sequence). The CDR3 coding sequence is TGTGCCAGCAGGGGACAGGGGGGGAACACCGGGGAGCTGTTTTTT. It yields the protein CASRGQGGNTGELFF.

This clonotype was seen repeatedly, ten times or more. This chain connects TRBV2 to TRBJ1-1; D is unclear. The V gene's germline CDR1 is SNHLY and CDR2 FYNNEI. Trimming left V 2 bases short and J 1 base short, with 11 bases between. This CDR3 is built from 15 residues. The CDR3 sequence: CASSEYRSPNTEAFF. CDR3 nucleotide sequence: TGTGCCAGCAGTGAATATAGGTCCCCGAACACTGAAGCTTTCTTT.

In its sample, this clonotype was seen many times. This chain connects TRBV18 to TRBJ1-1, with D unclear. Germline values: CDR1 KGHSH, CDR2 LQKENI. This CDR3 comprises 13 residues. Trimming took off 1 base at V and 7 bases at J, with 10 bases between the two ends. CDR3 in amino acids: CASSPRTVDEAFF. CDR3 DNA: TGTGCCAGCTCACCACGAACAGTCGATGAAGCTTTCTTT.

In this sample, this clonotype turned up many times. CDR3 sequence reads: CASSLPGELFF. CDR3 in DNA: TGTGCCAGCAGTTTACCTGGGGAGCTGTTTTTT. The gene calls are TRBV12-3 or TRBV12-4 and TRBJ2-2; D is unresolved. This CDR3 is built from 11 residues. Deletions cut 2 bases from V and 8 bases from J, with 3 bases between.

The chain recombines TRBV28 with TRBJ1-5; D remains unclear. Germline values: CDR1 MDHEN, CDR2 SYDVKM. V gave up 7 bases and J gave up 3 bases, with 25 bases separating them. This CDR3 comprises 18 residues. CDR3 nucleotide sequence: TGTGCCAGCAAGGACCTAAGCATTTCCCGGATACTCAATCAGCCCCAGCATTTT. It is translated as CASKDLSISRILNQPQHF.

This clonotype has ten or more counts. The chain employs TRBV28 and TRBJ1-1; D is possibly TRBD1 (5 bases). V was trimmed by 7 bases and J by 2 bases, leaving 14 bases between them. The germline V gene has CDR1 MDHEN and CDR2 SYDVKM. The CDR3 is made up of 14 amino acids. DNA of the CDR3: TGTGCCAGCAATTTGGTAGGGGCTAACACTGAAGCTTTCTTT. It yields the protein CASNLVGANTEAFF.

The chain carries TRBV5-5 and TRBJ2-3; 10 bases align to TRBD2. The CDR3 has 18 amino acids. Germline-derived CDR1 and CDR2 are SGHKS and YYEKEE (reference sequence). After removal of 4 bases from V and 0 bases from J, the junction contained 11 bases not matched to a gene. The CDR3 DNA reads TGTGCCAGCAGCCGGAGCGGGAGGGAGGGGTTTAGCACAGATACGCAGTATTTT. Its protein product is CASSRSGREGFSTDTQYF.

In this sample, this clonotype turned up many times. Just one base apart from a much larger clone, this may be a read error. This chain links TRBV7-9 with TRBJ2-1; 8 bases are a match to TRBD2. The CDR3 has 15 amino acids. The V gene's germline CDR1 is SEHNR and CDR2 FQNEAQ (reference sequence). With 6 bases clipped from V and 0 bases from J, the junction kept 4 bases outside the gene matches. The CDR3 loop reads CASSFSGNSYNEQFF. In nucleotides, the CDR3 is TGTGCCAGCAGTTTTAGCGGGAACTCCTACAATGAGCAGTTCTTC.

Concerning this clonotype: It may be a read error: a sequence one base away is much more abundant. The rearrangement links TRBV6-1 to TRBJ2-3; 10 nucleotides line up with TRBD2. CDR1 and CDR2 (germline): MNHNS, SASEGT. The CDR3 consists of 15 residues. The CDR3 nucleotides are TGTGCCAGCGGTGAGCCCGGACTAGCGGCAGATACGCAGTATTTT. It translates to CASGEPGLAADTQYF.

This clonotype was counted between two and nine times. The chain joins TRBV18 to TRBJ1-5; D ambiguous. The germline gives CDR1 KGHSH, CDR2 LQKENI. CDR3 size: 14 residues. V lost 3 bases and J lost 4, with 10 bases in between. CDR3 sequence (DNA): TGTGCCAGCTCACCCAAACTTGGGAATCAGCCCCAGCATTTT. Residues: CASSPKLGNQPQHF.

CDR3 region: CASSLGTSGTSAQYF. For the CDR3, the DNA is TGTGCCAGCAGCCTCGGGACTAGCGGGACCTCCGCCCAGTACTTC. V and J are TRBV4-2 and TRBJ2-5, with 13 bases lining up with TRBD2. Trimming removed 4 bases from V and 9 bases from J; junction bases left unmatched: 8. The CDR3 extends over 15 amino acids. Germline CDR1 is LGHNA and CDR2 is YNFKEQ.

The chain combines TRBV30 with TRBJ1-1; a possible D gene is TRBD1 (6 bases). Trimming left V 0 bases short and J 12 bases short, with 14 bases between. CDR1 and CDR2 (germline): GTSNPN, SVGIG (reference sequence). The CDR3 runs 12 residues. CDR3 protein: CAWSVEQGETFF. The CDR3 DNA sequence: TGTGCCTGGAGTGTAGAACAGGGAGAAACTTTCTTT.

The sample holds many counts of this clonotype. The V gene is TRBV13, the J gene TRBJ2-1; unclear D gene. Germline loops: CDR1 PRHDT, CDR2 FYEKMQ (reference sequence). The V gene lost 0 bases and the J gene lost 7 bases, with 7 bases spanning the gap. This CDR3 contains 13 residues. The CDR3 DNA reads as TGTGCCAGCAGCTTAGGATTGGGGAATGAGCAGTTCTTC. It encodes CASSLGLGNEQFF.

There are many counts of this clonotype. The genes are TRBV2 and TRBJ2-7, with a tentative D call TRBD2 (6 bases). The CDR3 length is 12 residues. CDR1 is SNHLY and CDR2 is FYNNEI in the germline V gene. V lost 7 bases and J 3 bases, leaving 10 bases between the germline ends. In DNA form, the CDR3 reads TGTGCCAGCACTAGCGTAAACTACGAGCAGTACTTC. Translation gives CASTSVNYEQYF.

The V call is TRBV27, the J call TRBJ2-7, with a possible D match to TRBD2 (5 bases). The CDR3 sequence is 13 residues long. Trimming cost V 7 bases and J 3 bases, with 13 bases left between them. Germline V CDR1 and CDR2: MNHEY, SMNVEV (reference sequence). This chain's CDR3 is CASKNDGNYEQYF. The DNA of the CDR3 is TGTGCCAGCAAAAACGACGGGAACTACGAGCAGTACTTC.

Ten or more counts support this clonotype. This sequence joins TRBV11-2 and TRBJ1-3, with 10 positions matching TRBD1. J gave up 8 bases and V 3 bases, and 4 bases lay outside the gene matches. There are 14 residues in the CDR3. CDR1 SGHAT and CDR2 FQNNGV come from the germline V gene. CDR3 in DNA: TGTGCCAGCAGCTTCCGGGACAGGGGCCACACCATATATTTT. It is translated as CASSFRDRGHTIYF. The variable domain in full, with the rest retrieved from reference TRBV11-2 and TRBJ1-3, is EAGVAQSPRYKIIEKRQSVAFWCNPISGHATLYWYQQILGQGPKLLIQFQNNGVVDDSQLPKDRFSAERLKGVDSTLKIQPAKLEDSAVYLCASSFRDRGHTIYFGEGSWLTVV.

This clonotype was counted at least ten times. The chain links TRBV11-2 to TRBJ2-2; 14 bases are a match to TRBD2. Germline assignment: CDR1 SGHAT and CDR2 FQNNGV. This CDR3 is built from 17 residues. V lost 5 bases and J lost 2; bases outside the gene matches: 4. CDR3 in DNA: TGTGCCAGCAGCCGCGGGACTAGCGGGAGAAACACCGGGGAGCTGTTTTTT. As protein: CASSRGTSGRNTGELFF. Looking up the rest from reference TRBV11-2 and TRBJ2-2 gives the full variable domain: EAGVAQSPRYKIIEKRQSVAFWCNPISGHATLYWYQQILGQGPKLLIQFQNNGVVDDSQLPKDRFSAERLKGVDSTLKIQPAKLEDSAVYLCASSRGTSGRNTGELFFGEGSRLTVL.

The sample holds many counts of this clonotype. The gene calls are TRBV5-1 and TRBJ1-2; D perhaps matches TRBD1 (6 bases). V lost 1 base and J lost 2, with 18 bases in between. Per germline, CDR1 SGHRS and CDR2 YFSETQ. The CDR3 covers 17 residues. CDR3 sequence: CASSLSQGWGSNYGYTF. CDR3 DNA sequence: TGCGCCAGCAGCTTGAGTCAGGGGTGGGGATCAAACTATGGCTACACCTTC. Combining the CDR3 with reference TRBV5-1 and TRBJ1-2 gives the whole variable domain KAGVTQTPRYLIKTRGQQVTLSCSPISGHRSVSWYQQTPGQGLQFLFEYFSETQRNKGNFPGRFSGRQFSNSRSEMNVSTLELGDSALYLCASSLSQGWGSNYGYTFGSGTRLTVV.

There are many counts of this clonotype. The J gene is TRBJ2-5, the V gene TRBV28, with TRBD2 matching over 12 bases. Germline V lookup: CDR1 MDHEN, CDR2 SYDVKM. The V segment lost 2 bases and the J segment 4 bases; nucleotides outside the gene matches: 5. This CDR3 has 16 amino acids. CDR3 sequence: CASSLRLAGVGETQYF. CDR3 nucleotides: TGTGCCAGCAGTTTAAGACTAGCGGGAGTCGGAGAGACCCAGTACTTC.

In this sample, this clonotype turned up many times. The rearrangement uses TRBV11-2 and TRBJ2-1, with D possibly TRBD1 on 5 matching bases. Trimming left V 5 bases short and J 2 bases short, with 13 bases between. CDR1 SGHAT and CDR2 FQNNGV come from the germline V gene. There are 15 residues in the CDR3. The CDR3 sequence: CASSPGFYTYNEQFF. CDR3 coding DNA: TGTGCCAGCAGCCCAGGGTTTTATACCTACAATGAGCAGTTCTTC.

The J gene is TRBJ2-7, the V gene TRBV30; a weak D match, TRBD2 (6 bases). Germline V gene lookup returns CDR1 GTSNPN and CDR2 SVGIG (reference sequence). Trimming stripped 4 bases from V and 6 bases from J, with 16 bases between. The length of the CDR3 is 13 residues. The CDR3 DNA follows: TGTGCCTGGATGGGGCGGGGCTGGGCCGAGCAGTACTTC. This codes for CAWMGRGWAEQYF.

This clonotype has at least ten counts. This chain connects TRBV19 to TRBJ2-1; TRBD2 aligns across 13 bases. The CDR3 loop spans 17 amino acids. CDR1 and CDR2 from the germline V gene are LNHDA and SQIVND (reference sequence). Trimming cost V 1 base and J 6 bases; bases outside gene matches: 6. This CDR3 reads CASSIAPLAGGGNEQFF. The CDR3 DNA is TGTGCCAGTAGTATAGCCCCACTAGCGGGAGGGGGCAATGAGCAGTTCTTC.

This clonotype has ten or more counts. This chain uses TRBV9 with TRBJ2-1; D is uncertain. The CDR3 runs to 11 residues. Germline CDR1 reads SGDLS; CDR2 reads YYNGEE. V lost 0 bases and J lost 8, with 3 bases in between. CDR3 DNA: TGTGCCAGCAGCGTAGGGCATGAGCAGTTCTTC. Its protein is CASSVGHEQFF. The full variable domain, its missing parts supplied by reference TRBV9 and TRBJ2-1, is DSGVTQTPKHLITATGQRVTLRCSPRSGDLSVYWYQQSLDQGLQFLIQYYNGEERAKGNILERFSAQQFPDLHSELNLSSLELGDSALYFCASSVGHEQFFGPGTRLTVL.

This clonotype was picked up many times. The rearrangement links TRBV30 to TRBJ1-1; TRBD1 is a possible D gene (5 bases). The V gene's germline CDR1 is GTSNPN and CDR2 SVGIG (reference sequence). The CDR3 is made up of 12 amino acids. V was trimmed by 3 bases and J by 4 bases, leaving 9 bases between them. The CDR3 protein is CAWRGTATEAFF. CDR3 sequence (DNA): TGTGCCTGGAGAGGGACGGCCACTGAAGCTTTCTTT.